In this sample, the clone carrying this T cell receptor (beta chain) turned up once. Adjacent lung, free of atypia, was sampled at least 2 cm from the tumor margin. This sample is drawn from a study of T cells in localized non-small cell lung cancer. The data were produced by immunoSEQ multiplex PCR, yet TCRdb's version contains in-frame clones alone and is incomplete. Of roughly 940 clones listed, approximately 18% were seen once; the top ten hold approximately 18%. Germline V gene lookup returns CDR1 LNHDA and CDR2 SQIVND (reference sequence). V dropped 6 bases and J dropped 6; count of bases not matched to a gene: 9. The CDR3 length is 14 residues.

The TCR comes from a male donor older than 55 with stage III lung adenocarcinoma. J is TRBJ2-7 and V is TRBV19; 9 bases are a match to TRBD1. This specimen consisted of normal lung tissue next to the tumor, obtained before any cancer treatment. The CDR3 DNA is TGTGCCAGTAGGGCACCGGGACAGGGATCCGAGCAGTACTTC. This sequence encodes CASRAPGQGSEQYF. Filled out from reference TRBV19 and TRBJ2-7, the complete variable domain reads DGGITQSPKYLFRKEGQNVTLSCEQNLNHDAMYWYRQDPGQGLRLIYYSQIVNDFQKGDIAEGYSVSREKKESFPLTVTSAQKNPTAFYLCASRAPGQGSEQYFGPGTRLTVT.